A single sample gave rise to the 19 T cell receptor beta chains below, sequenced in a study of regulatory and conventional T cells in RAG deficiency (dated by TCRdb to about 2017). Library preparation was by the immunoSEQ multiplex PCR assay. TCRdb mirrors the immuneACCESS table, restricted to in-frame sequences. Some clones are absent from its copies; in checked studies, under half trace to an unresolved V gene, and the reason for the others is unknown. The sample table contains around 20,000 clones; only one count was recorded for just under 95% of them. The top ten constitute roughly 0.73% of the sample. Before genomic DNA extraction, conventional CD4+ T cells were isolated from blood as CD25-low CD127-high cells. These data also formed part of another study, on regulatory T cells. The second investigation adds: The multiplex PCR relied on 52 forward TRBV primers and 13 reverse TRBJ primers, and amplification bias was corrected through assay-based and computational methods.

The sequenced material came from CD4+ T cells sorted from blood. The receptors come from a human donor in good health.

This sequence joins TRBV6-1 and TRBJ2-7; 7 bases agree with TRBD2. The CDR3 length is 15 residues. The trim removed 6 bases at V and 2 bases at J, leaving 10 bases unmatched. CDR1 MNHNS and CDR2 SASEGT come from the germline V gene. CDR3 loop: CASSPSAGRAYEQYF. The DNA of the CDR3 is TGTGCCAGCAGCCCGTCGGCAGGGAGGGCCTACGAGCAGTACTTC.

This clone has a handful of counts. V gene TRBV28 combines with J gene TRBJ2-7, with no clear D. Trimming took off 5 bases at V and 4 bases at J, with 12 bases between the two ends. This CDR3 is built from 13 residues. Per the germline V gene, CDR1 is MDHEN and CDR2 is SYDVKM. The CDR3 reads CASSKIAGYEQYF. CDR3 DNA: TGTGCCAGCAGTAAAATTGCTGGTTACGAGCAGTACTTC.

CDR3 loop: CASSLDGVSNQPQHF. The CDR3 DNA reads as TGTGCCAGCAGTCTCGACGGGGTCAGCAATCAGCCCCAGCATTTT. This chain uses TRBV6-5 with TRBJ1-5; D is ambiguous. Germline lookup yields CDR1 MNHEY and CDR2 SVGAGI. The CDR3 runs to 15 residues. Trimming took off 5 bases at V and 1 base at J, with 12 bases between the two ends.

V and J are TRBV19 and TRBJ2-3; possible D gene TRBD2, 5 bases. Germline CDR1 reads LNHDA; CDR2 reads SQIVND (reference sequence). The V and J ends lost 3 bases and 1 base respectively, with 11 bases between them. The CDR3 spans 15 residues. The CDR3 DNA sequence: TGTGCCAGTAGTATGGGAGTCCCGGGCACAGATACGCAGTATTTT. Translating gives CASSMGVPGTDTQYF.

V gene TRBV25-1 combines with J gene TRBJ2-1; D is uncertain. The germline V and J ends were trimmed by 3 bases and 4 bases, with 13 bases remaining between them. There are 15 residues in the CDR3. Germline CDR1 reads MGHDK; CDR2 reads SYGVNS. Written as DNA, the CDR3 is TGTGCCAGCAGTGACTCCCCAGAGAGTTACAATGAGCAGTTCTTC. Translating it yields CASSDSPESYNEQFF.

A single count supports this clone. V usage is TRBV6-1 and J usage is TRBJ2-7, with 8 positions matching TRBD2. Trimming at V came to 7 bases and at J to 7 bases, leaving 12 bases not matched to a gene. CDR1 is MNHNS and CDR2 is SASEGT in the germline V gene. The CDR3 totals 14 residues. In DNA form, the CDR3 reads TGTGCCAGCATTTCGGGAGGGCACGGGAGGGAGCAGTACTTC. Encoded protein: CASISGGHGREQYF.

The V call is TRBV19, the J call TRBJ1-3; weak D call: TRBD1 (5 bases). CDR3 length: 15 amino acids. V dropped 3 bases and J dropped 0 bases, with 9 bases sitting between them. CDR1 and CDR2 from the germline V gene are LNHDA and SQIVND (reference sequence). The CDR3 sequence is CASSINRSSGNTIYF. CDR3 nucleotides: TGTGCCAGTAGTATCAACAGGTCCTCTGGAAACACCATATATTTT.

The V gene is TRBV21-1, the J gene TRBJ1-4; the table calls TRBD1, which could not be checked here. TRBV21-1 is a recognized pseudogene. This CDR3 is 18 amino acids long. In DNA form, the CDR3 reads TGTGCCAGCAGCAAAGTTGGTCCACCCACAGGGATTAATGAAAAACTGTTTTTT. The encoded protein is CASSKVGPPTGINEKLFF.

This chain joins TRBV13 and TRBJ2-1; TRBD2 is a possible D gene (6 bases). The germline CDR1 and CDR2 sequences are PRHDT and FYEKMQ (reference sequence). Between the trimmed V and J ends, which lost 3 bases and 6 bases, there was a span of 12 bases. This CDR3 has 14 amino acids. The CDR3 coding sequence is TGTGCCAGCAGCTTCGGGACTGGGATCAATGAGCAGTTCTTC. Residues: CASSFGTGINEQFF. Combining the CDR3 with reference TRBV13 and TRBJ2-1 gives the whole variable domain AAGVIQSPRHLIKEKRETATLKCYPIPRHDTVYWYQQGPGQDPQFLISFYEKMQSDKGSIPDRFSAQQFSDYHSELNMSSLELGDSALYFCASSFGTGINEQFFGPGTRLTVL.

The rearrangement links TRBV2 to TRBJ2-1; 12 nucleotides match TRBD2. This CDR3 comprises 18 residues. J gave up 4 bases and V 4 bases, and 11 bases lay outside the gene matches. From germline, CDR1 is SNHLY and CDR2 FYNNEI. The CDR3 DNA reads as TGTGCCAGCAGTGTACCTAGCGGGAGGGCCCTGGGGTACAATGAGCAGTTCTTC. This encodes CASSVPSGRALGYNEQFF.

The chain employs TRBV13 and TRBJ1-1, with TRBD1 matching 7 bases. V lost 5 bases to trimming and J lost 3 bases; unmatched junction nucleotides: 9. Germline assignment: CDR1 PRHDT and CDR2 FYEKMQ (reference sequence). There are 15 residues in the CDR3. The CDR3, as DNA: TGTGCCAGCAGCGGTAGGACAGGCCGGCACACTGAAGCTTTCTTT. Its protein product is CASSGRTGRHTEAFF.

In its sample, this clone was seen once. The gene calls are TRBV6-6 and TRBJ2-7; D unclear. The CDR3 has 12 residues. The V end was cut by 7 bases, the J end by 7 bases, with 14 bases between. Per the germline V gene, CDR1 is MNHNY and CDR2 is SVGAGI (reference sequence). The CDR3 spells CASNLASGEQYF. DNA for the CDR3: TGTGCCAGCAACCTCGCCTCAGGAGAGCAGTACTTC.

This chain links TRBV6-1 with TRBJ2-5; D is perhaps TRBD1 or TRBD2 (6 bases each). The CDR3 runs 14 residues. V was clipped by 6 bases and J by 2 bases, with 13 bases between them. CDR1 and CDR2 (germline): MNHNS, SASEGT. The CDR3 DNA sequence: TGTGCCAGCAGGGACCGGGGGCCACAAGAGACCCAGTACTTC. Its protein is CASRDRGPQETQYF.

The chain couples TRBV19 to TRBJ2-2; no clear D gene. Germline V gives CDR1 LNHDA, CDR2 SQIVND (reference sequence). The CDR3 runs to 14 residues. The V end was cut by 4 bases, the J end by 4 bases, with 10 bases between. In DNA form, the CDR3 reads TGTGCCAGTAGTACCCAGACTCGCACCGGGGAGCTGTTTTTT. This encodes CASSTQTRTGELFF.

The chain uses TRBV4-2 and TRBJ2-7, with D possibly TRBD1 on 5 matching bases. The CDR3 is 14 residues long. V shed 0 bases and J shed 1 base, with 7 bases lying between them. The V gene's germline CDR1 is LGHNA and CDR2 YNFKEQ. The chain's CDR3 is CASSQDRTSYEQYF. In DNA form, the CDR3 reads TGTGCCAGCAGCCAAGACAGGACATCCTACGAGCAGTACTTC.

The chain combines TRBV5-4 with TRBJ2-3; TRBD2 aligns across 8 bases. Germline-derived CDR1 and CDR2 are SGHNT and YYREEE (reference sequence). The length of the CDR3 is 16 residues. Losses at the gene ends were 0 bases for V and 0 bases for J; bases not matched to a gene: 3. DNA of the CDR3: TGTGCCAGCAGCTTGGGCCAGCGGGGGAGCACAGATACGCAGTATTTT. This gives the protein CASSLGQRGSTDTQYF.

This chain connects TRBV28 to TRBJ1-5; D unclear. The germline V gene encodes CDR1 MDHEN and CDR2 SYDVKM. Trimming cost V 1 base and J 0 bases, with 13 bases left between them. The CDR3 has 17 residues. CDR3 bases: TGTGCCAGCAGTTTATCTGGGCCAGCACCTAGCAATCAGCCCCAGCATTTT. This gives the protein CASSLSGPAPSNQPQHF. Looking up the rest from reference TRBV28 and TRBJ1-5 gives the full variable domain: DVKVTQSSRYLVKRTGEKVFLECVQDMDHENMFWYRQDPGLGLRLIYFSYDVKMKEKGDIPEGYSVSREKKERFSLILESASTNQTSMYLCASSLSGPAPSNQPQHFGDGTRLSIL.

V is TRBV28 and J is TRBJ2-2; D uncertain. The CDR3 runs to 12 residues. Trimming pared 2 bases from V and 7 bases from J, leaving 5 bases between. In germline, CDR1 is MDHEN, CDR2 SYDVKM. CDR3 residues: CASSLLGGELFF. As DNA, the CDR3 is TGTGCCAGCAGTTTACTGGGCGGGGAGCTGTTTTTT.

V is TRBV5-4 and J is TRBJ2-5; 7 positions agree with TRBD1. CDR3 length equals 15 residues. Germline-derived CDR1 and CDR2 are SGHNT and YYREEE (reference sequence). The trim removed 1 base at V and 1 base at J, leaving 4 bases unmatched. CDR3 nucleotides: TGTGCCAGCAGCTTGCGACAGGGACCCCAAGAGACCCAGTACTTC. Its protein is CASSLRQGPQETQYF.